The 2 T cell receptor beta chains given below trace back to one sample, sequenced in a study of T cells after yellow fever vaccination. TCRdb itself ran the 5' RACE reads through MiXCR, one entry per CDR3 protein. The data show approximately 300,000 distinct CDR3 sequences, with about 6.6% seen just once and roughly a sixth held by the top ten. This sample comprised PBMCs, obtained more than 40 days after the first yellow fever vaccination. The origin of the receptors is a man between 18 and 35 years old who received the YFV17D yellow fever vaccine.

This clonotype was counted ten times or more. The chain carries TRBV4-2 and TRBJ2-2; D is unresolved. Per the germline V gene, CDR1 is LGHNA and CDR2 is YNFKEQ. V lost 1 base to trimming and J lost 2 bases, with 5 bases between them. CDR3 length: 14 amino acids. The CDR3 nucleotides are TGTGCCAGCAGCCAAGTTTTAAACACCGGGGAGCTGTTTTTT. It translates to CASSQVLNTGELFF.

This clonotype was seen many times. The CDR3 DNA reads TGTGCCAGCAGCAGGTGGACGGGGGGCTGGGATACGCAGTATTTT. Translated, it gives CASSRWTGGWDTQYF. The rearrangement links TRBV7-8 to TRBJ2-3, with D possibly matching TRBD2 (7 bases). The CDR3 runs 15 residues. V was trimmed by 5 bases and J by 6 bases, leaving 18 bases between them. The germline gives CDR1 SGHVS, CDR2 FQNEAQ.